These T cell receptor beta chains were read from a single sample in a study of CD4 T cells in relation to SARS-CoV-2 and coronaviruses. No antigen is known for these receptors. Sequencing was performed with immunoSEQ multiplex PCR; in TCRdb, only in-frame clones are kept and a portion is missing. The sample includes fewer than 45,000 clones, 84% of them seen just once. The sample comprised naive CD4+ T cells from PBMCs, cultured in vitro. Receptor source: an adult with COVID-19. Each CDR3 is given with its conserved first and last residue. A D gene is named only where the DNA matches it firmly. Size values are once, few and many counts, or a class for expanded clones, and some rows have none.

V gene,D gene,J gene,clone size,CDR3 DNA,CDR3 protein
TRBV18,TRBD2,TRBJ2-7,.,TGTGCCAGCTCCTCGCTAGCGGGCTACGAGCAGTACTTC,CASSSLAGYEQYF
TRBV4-1,.,TRBJ1-2,.,TGCGCCAGCAGCCAACACAGCGGGTGGGACTATGGCTACACCTTC,CASSQHSGWDYGYTF
TRBV13,.,TRBJ1-2,.,TGTGCCAGCAGCTCCGGACCCGATGGCTACACCTTC,CASSSGPDGYTF
TRBV7-8,.,TRBJ2-3,.,TGTGCCAGCAGCTTAGGTCCCACAGTGGATACGCAGTATTTT,CASSLGPTVDTQYF
TRBV7-2,.,TRBJ1-1,once,TGTGCCAGCAGCTTACTGGGGACTGAAGCTTTCTTT,CASSLLGTEAFF
TRBV28,.,TRBJ2-7,.,TGTGCCAGCAGCCCGGGACACACGAGCTCCTACGAGCAGTACTTC,CASSPGHTSSYEQYF
TRBV10-3,.,TRBJ2-1,.,TGTGCCATCAGTCTCGGCCAGACGTCGGACAATGAGCAGTTCTTC,CAISLGQTSDNEQFF
TRBV25-1,.,TRBJ2-2,.,TGTGCCAGCAGTGAATCCCCGGGACCGCTTACGCGTACCGGGGAGCTGTTTTTT,CASSESPGPLTRTGELFF
TRBV5-1,TRBD2,TRBJ2-5,.,TGCGCCAGCAGCTTGGTTCGGGGGGGCGGAGAGACCCAGTACTTC,CASSLVRGGGETQYF
TRBV6-6,TRBD1,TRBJ2-3,.,TGTGCCAGCAGCGAGCCCGACAGGGTTGGACCAGATACGCAGTATTTT,CASSEPDRVGPDTQYF
TRBV2,.,TRBJ2-7,.,TGTGCCAGCAGTGACAGCCGGGCCTACGAGCAGTACTTC,CASSDSRAYEQYF
TRBV6-1,.,TRBJ2-7,.,TGTGCCAGCAGTGGGGGCGGGGGACAGACCTCCTACGAGCAGTACTTC,CASSGGGGQTSYEQYF
TRBV3-1/TRBV3-2,.,TRBJ2-1,.,TGTGCCAGCAGCCAAGATCCGATTAAGCAGAATGAGCAGTTCTTC,CASSQDPIKQNEQFF
TRBV3-1/TRBV3-2,.,TRBJ2-7,once,TGTGCCAGCAGCCAACGACTCTACGAGCAGTACTTC,CASSQRLYEQYF
TRBV30,.,TRBJ1-6,.,TGTGCCTGGTGCGTCAGGGCGGGAGATTCACCCCTCCACTTT,CAWCVRAGDSPLHF
TRBV7-6,TRBD2,TRBJ2-7,.,TGTGCCAGCCTACCGTTCAAGGGGGAGCGGGAGACCACCTACGAGCAGTACTTC,CASLPFKGERETTYEQYF
TRBV3-1/TRBV3-2,.,TRBJ2-1,.,TGTGCCAGCAGCCAAGTACGGGCCCAACAGTTCTTC,CASSQVRAQQFF
TRBV18,TRBD1,TRBJ2-2,.,TGTGCCAGCTCAGAGGGACAGGGTTCGAGCACCGGGGAGCTGTTTTTT,CASSEGQGSSTGELFF
TRBV7-2,.,TRBJ2-1,.,TGTGCCAGCAGCTTGCGGGTGGACAATGAGCAGTTCTTC,CASSLRVDNEQFF